A single sample gave rise to the 10 T cell receptor beta chains below, sequenced in a study of T cell responses to AZD1222 COVID-19 vaccine. Clones were sequenced by immunoSEQ multiplex PCR, and TCRdb holds only the in-frame ones, with some missing. The table has 150,000 to 200,000 clones, approximately 94% seen once. Here the sequenced sample was peripheral blood, taken on day 0 of AZD1222 vaccination. The origin of the receptors is an adult in good health.

The chain carries TRBV4-1 and TRBJ1-5; D may be TRBD1 (5 bases). V lost 3 bases and J 6 bases, leaving 12 bases between the germline ends. This CDR3 is 14 amino acids long. Germline loops: CDR1 MGHRA, CDR2 YSYEKL. The CDR3 here is CASSQGRGSQPQHF. CDR3 in DNA: TGCGCCAGCAGCCAGGGTCGGGGGAGTCAGCCCCAGCATTTT.

The V and J genes are TRBV7-2 and TRBJ1-5, with D hard to call. The CDR3 is 13 residues long. Germline V gene sequence: CDR1 SGHTA, CDR2 FQGNSA. V shed 3 bases and J shed 4 bases, with 7 bases lying between them. The CDR3 DNA reads as TGTGCCAGCAGCTTGTCCGGGAATCAGCCCCAGCATTTT. It is translated as CASSLSGNQPQHF. Combining the CDR3 with reference TRBV7-2 and TRBJ1-5 gives the whole variable domain GAGVSQSPSNKVTEKGKDVELRCDPISGHTALYWYRQSLGQGLEFLIYFQGNSAPDKSGLPSDRFSAERTGGSVSTLTIQRTQQEDSAVYLCASSLSGNQPQHFGDGTRLSIL.

The chain couples TRBV9 to TRBJ1-5; D perhaps matches TRBD1 (5 bases). CDR3 length equals 16 residues. The germline V gene encodes CDR1 SGDLS and CDR2 YYNGEE. Deletions cut 0 bases from V and 0 bases from J, with 10 bases between. The CDR3 coding sequence is TGTGCCAGCAGCGTAGATGGGGGATTTAGCAATCAGCCCCAGCATTTT. Translating gives CASSVDGGFSNQPQHF.

CDR3 DNA: TGTGCCAGCAGTTACTCGTGGCTGGCCGGGGAGCAGTACTTC. Protein sequence: CASSYSWLAGEQYF. The chain uses TRBV6-6 and TRBJ2-7; no clear D. Germline V gene data show CDR1 as MNHNY and CDR2 as SVGAGI (reference sequence). Trimming cost V 0 bases and J 7 bases, with 13 bases left between them. The CDR3 sequence is 14 residues long.

This chain uses TRBV7-9 with TRBJ1-5, with D possibly matching TRBD1 (5 bases). The germline V gene has CDR1 SEHNR and CDR2 FQNEAQ (reference sequence). Trimming left V 3 bases short and J 8 bases short, with 17 bases between. The CDR3 has 15 residues. For the CDR3, the DNA is TGTGCCAGCAGCTTGGGGACGGTAGAAGTGGAGCCCCAGCATTTT. This translates into CASSLGTVEVEPQHF.

The chain employs TRBV7-3 and TRBJ1-1; no clear D gene. This CDR3 is 13 amino acids long. Germline V gene sequence: CDR1 SGHTA, CDR2 FQGTGA. V was trimmed by 2 bases and J by 4 bases, leaving 8 bases between them. The CDR3 reads CASSLAVRTEAFF. The DNA for the CDR3 is TGTGCCAGCAGCTTAGCCGTGCGCACTGAAGCTTTCTTT.

The genes are TRBV20-1 and TRBJ2-5; D unresolved. The CDR3 consists of 11 residues. Per germline, CDR1 DFQATT and CDR2 SNEGSKA (reference sequence). The ends were cut back, 7 bases at V and 1 base at J, with 7 bases in the middle. The CDR3 DNA reads as TGCAGTGTGGGTATCCAAGAGACCCAGTACTTC. Residues: CSVGIQETQYF.

The rearrangement uses TRBV5-5 and TRBJ1-3; D not resolved. The CDR3 loop spans 14 amino acids. Germline-derived CDR1 and CDR2 are SGHKS and YYEKEE (reference sequence). Trimming removed 1 base at V and 3 bases at J, with 8 bases between. The chain's CDR3 is CASSLSQLGNTIYF. The CDR3 coding sequence is TGTGCCAGCAGCTTGAGCCAGCTTGGAAACACCATATATTTT.

V gene TRBV4-1 combines with J gene TRBJ1-3; D call uncertain. Trimming removed 1 base at V and 1 base at J, with 8 bases between. This CDR3 has 15 residues. Germline CDR1 reads MGHRA; CDR2 reads YSYEKL. The CDR3, as DNA: TGCGCCAGCAGCCAAGTGCTCGTTTCTGGAAACACCATATATTTT. Residues: CASSQVLVSGNTIYF.

The J gene is TRBJ1-1, the V gene TRBV13, with D hard to call. The germline V gene has CDR1 PRHDT and CDR2 FYEKMQ (reference sequence). The CDR3 sequence is 11 residues long. V was shortened by 5 bases and J by 2 bases, with 3 bases between the two germline ends. CDR3 sequence reads: CASSHNTEAFF. Written as DNA, the CDR3 is TGTGCCAGCAGCCACAACACTGAAGCTTTCTTT.